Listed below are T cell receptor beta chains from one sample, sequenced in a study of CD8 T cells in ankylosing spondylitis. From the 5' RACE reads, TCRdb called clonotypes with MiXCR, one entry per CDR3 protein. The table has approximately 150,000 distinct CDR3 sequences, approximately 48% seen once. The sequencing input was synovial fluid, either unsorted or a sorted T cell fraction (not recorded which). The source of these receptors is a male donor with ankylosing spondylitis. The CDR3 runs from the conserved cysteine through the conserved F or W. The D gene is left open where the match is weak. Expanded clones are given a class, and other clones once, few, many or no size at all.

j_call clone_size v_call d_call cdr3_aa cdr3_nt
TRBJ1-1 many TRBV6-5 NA CASSYSETGPGGAFF TGTGCCAGCAGTTATTCAGAAACAGGGCCCGGTGGAGCTTTCTTT
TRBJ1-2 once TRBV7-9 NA CASRRVWRGYGYTF TGTGCCAGCAGAAGGGTTTGGAGGGGCTATGGCTACACCTTC
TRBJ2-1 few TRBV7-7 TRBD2 CASSAGGGNEQFF TGTGCCAGCAGTGCTGGGGGGGGCAATGAGCAGTTCTTC
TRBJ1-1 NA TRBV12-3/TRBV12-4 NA CASWSMNTEAFF TGTGCCAGCTGGTCCATGAACACTGAAGCTTTCTTT
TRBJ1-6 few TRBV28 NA CASSTWTGYNSPLHF TGTGCCAGCAGTACCTGGACGGGCTATAATTCACCCCTCCACTTT
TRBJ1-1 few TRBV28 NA CASSLYMTWGLTEAFF TGTGCCAGCAGTTTATACATGACGTGGGGGCTGACTGAAGCTTTCTTT
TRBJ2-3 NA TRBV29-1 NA CSVEGGLVPSDTQYF TGCAGCGTTGAAGGAGGGCTAGTCCCTTCGGATACGCAGTATTTT
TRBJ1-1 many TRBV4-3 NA CASSQESGGPEAFF TGCGCCAGCAGCCAAGAGTCAGGAGGGCCTGAAGCTTTCTTT
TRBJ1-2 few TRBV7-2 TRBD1 CASRLPDREDGYTF TGTGCCAGCAGATTACCCGACAGGGAGGATGGCTACACCTTC
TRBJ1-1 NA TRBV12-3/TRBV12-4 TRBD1 CASSLPRQGARTEAFF TGTGCCAGCAGTTTACCTAGACAGGGGGCTAGGACTGAAGCTTTCTTT
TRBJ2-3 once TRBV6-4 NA CASSEGAGTDTQYF TGTGCCAGCAGTGAAGGCGCGGGTACAGATACGCAGTATTTT
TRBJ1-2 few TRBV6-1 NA CASRMGPGVYGYTF TGTGCCAGCAGGATGGGACCGGGGGTCTATGGCTACACCTTC
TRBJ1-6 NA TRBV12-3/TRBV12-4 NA CASSFMGGNSPLHF TGTGCCAGCAGTTTTATGGGGGGTAATTCACCCCTCCACTTT
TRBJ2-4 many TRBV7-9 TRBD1 CASSFPSGQAKNIQYF TGTGCCAGCAGCTTCCCCTCGGGACAGGCCAAAAACATTCAGTACTTC
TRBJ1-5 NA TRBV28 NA CASSSDPSQHF TGTGCCAGCAGTTCTGATCCTTCCCAGCATTTT
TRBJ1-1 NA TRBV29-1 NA CSGRLGVNTEAFF TGCAGCGGGAGGTTGGGGGTGAACACTGAAGCTTTCTTT
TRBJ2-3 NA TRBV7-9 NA CASSRPGTSTDTQYF TGTGCCAGCAGCAGACCCGGGACAAGTACAGATACGCAGTATTTT
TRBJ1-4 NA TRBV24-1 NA CATSAPGSNEKLFF TGTGCCACCAGTGCCCCGGGGAGTAATGAAAAACTGTTTTTT
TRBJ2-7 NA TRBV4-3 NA CASSQDISLGYEQYF TGCGCCAGCAGCCAAGATATATCACTCGGCTACGAGCAGTACTTC
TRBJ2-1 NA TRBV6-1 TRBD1 CASSEGWEMGQVYNEQFF TGTGCCAGCAGTGAAGGGTGGGAGATGGGACAGGTCTACAATGAGCAGTTCTTC
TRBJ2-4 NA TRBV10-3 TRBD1 CAISTGNIQYF TGTGCCATCTCGACAGGGAACATTCAGTACTTC
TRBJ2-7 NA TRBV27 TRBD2 CASHGFLTSGSYEQYF TGTGCCAGCCACGGGTTCCTGACTAGCGGGAGTTACGAGCAGTACTTC
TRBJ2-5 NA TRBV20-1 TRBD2 CSASTSGIGLQETQYF TGCAGTGCTAGCACTAGCGGGATAGGCCTCCAAGAGACCCAGTACTTC
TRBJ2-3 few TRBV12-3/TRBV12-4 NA CASSQPQGPDTQYF TGTGCCAGCAGTCAACCTCAGGGTCCAGATACGCAGTATTTT
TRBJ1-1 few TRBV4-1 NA CASSQALIFPTEAFF TGCGCCAGCAGCCAAGCTCTGATCTTTCCCACTGAAGCTTTCTTT
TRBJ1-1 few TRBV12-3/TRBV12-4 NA CASSFGFSNTEAFF TGTGCCAGCAGTTTCGGGTTTTCGAACACTGAAGCTTTCTTT
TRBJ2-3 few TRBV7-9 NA CASSASGVSTDTQYF TGTGCCAGCAGCGCCAGCGGAGTAAGCACAGATACGCAGTATTTT
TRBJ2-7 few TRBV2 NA CASSEGAWSGNFYEQYF TGTGCCAGCAGTGAAGGGGCGTGGAGCGGAAACTTCTACGAGCAGTACTTC
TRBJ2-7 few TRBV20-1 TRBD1 CSAKDRGPPDYEQYF TGCAGTGCTAAGGACAGGGGACCCCCCGACTACGAGCAGTACTTC
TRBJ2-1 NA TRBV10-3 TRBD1 CAISESGQQGFDVEQFF TGTGCCATCAGTGAGTCCGGCCAACAGGGGTTTGATGTTGAGCAGTTCTTC
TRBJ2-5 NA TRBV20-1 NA CSATSPNHLLTQYF TGCAGTGCTACTAGCCCCAATCATTTATTGACCCAGTACTTC
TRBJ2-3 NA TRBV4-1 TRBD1 CASSQARTGGITQYF TGCGCCAGCAGCCAAGCGAGGACAGGGGGCATTACGCAGTATTTT
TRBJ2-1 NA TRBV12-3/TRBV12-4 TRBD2 CASTPGTSANEQFF TGTGCCAGCACCCCCGGGACTAGCGCCAATGAGCAGTTCTTC
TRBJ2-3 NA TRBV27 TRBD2 CASSLWASGGTDTQYF TGTGCCAGCAGTTTATGGGCTAGCGGGGGCACAGATACGCAGTATTTT
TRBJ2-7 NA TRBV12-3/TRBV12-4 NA CASSLRRGLSSYEQYF TGTGCCAGCAGTTTGAGGCGGGGGCTAAGCTCCTACGAGCAGTACTTC
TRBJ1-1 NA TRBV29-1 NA CSVEKVGQNPGAFF TGCAGCGTTGAAAAGGTTGGACAGAACCCCGGAGCTTTCTTT
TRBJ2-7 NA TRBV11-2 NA CASSLSQGSWEQYF TGTGCCAGCAGCTTAAGCCAGGGCAGTTGGGAGCAGTACTTC
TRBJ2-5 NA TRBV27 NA CASSLFYLGANQETQYF TGTGCCAGCAGTTTATTTTATCTGGGTGCGAATCAAGAGACCCAGTACTTC
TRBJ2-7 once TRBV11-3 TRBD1 CASSSQGVPTEQYF TGTGCCAGCAGCTCGCAGGGGGTTCCCACCGAGCAGTACTTC
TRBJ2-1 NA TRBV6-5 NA CASSYTPDGVNEQFF TGTGCCAGCAGTTACACCCCCGATGGGGTCAATGAGCAGTTCTTC
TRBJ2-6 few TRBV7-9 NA CASSRPQGAPGANVLTF TGTGCCAGCAGCCGGCCACAGGGTGCCCCTGGGGCCAACGTCCTGACTTTC
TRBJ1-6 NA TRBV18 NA CASSRFVNSPLHF TGTGCCAGCTCACGCTTCGTAAATTCACCCCTCCACTTT
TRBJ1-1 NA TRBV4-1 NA CASSHWRGTEAFF TGCGCCAGCAGCCATTGGAGGGGAACTGAAGCTTTCTTT
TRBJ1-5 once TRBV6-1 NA CASRASRRGARRQPQHF TGTGCCAGCAGGGCTTCCAGGAGGGGGGCACGGCGTCAGCCCCAGCATTTT
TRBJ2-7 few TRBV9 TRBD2 CASSVVAGGPHREQYF TGTGCCAGCAGCGTAGTCGCGGGAGGGCCCCATAGGGAGCAGTACTTC
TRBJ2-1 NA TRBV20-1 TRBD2 CSANPLRTSEYNEQFF TGCAGTGCTAACCCCCTAAGGACTAGCGAATACAATGAGCAGTTCTTC
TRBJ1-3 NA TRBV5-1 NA CASSLDRYGGNTIYF TGCGCCAGCAGCTTGGACCGTTATGGTGGAAACACCATATATTTT
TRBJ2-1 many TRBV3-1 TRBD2 CASSQGEGYYNEQFF TGTGCCAGCAGCCAAGGGGAGGGCTACTACAATGAGCAGTTCTTC